These T cell receptor beta chains were read from a single sample in a study of shared clonotypes between healthy human individuals. Here immunoSEQ multiplex PCR was the method, and the copy in TCRdb shows in-frame clones only, minus some. The sample gives 1,400,000 or so clones, 98% to 99% of which show up once; 0.3% to 0.45% is in the top ten. The sample taken for sequencing was naive CD4+ T cells sorted from blood. The origin of the receptors is a man younger than 45 in good health. Both conserved end residues are part of each CDR3. D genes are given only for firm matches. Size is omitted from some rows. Given values are once, few, many or a class for expanded clones.

j_call,clone_size,v_call,d_call,cdr3_length,cdr3_nt,cdr3_aa
TRBJ1-4,.,TRBV5-1,.,14,TGCGCCAGCAGCTCAGGACAGCTGAATGAAAAACTGTTTTTT,CASSSGQLNEKLFF
TRBJ2-7,.,TRBV6-1,TRBD2,16,TGTGCCAGCAGTGCGGCTAGCGGGACCCCGCTACTGGAGCAGTACTTC,CASSAASGTPLLEQYF
TRBJ2-3,.,TRBV6-5,TRBD2,15,TGTGCCAGCAGCCAACGGACTAGCCCGCCAGATACGCAGTATTTT,CASSQRTSPPDTQYF
TRBJ1-5,.,TRBV30,.,16,TGTGCCTGGAGTGTACGGACGGTCGATAGCAATCAGCCCCAGCATTTT,CAWSVRTVDSNQPQHF
TRBJ1-5,.,TRBV4-3,.,19,TGCGCCAGCAGCAAAGAGTGGGGCCGGTCCGCACTGGACAATCAGCCCCAGCATTTT,CASSKEWGRSALDNQPQHF
TRBJ1-5,.,TRBV21-1,.,16,TGTGCCAGCAGCAAAGGGAGGACAGGGGGCAATCAGCCCCAGCATTTT,CASSKGRTGGNQPQHF
TRBJ2-7,.,TRBV5-1,TRBD1,13,TGCGCCAGCAGCTGGGACAGGGGGGGCGAGCAGTACTTC,CASSWDRGGEQYF
TRBJ1-1,.,TRBV5-1,.,15,TGCGCCAGCAGCTTGTTCTCAGAATTGAACACTGAAGCTTTCTTT,CASSLFSELNTEAFF
TRBJ2-7,.,TRBV5-6,.,15,TGTGCCAGCAGCTCCGGACAGCTCCCCTCCTACGAGCAGTACTTC,CASSSGQLPSYEQYF
TRBJ2-7,once,TRBV7-8,.,15,TGTGCCAGCAGCTCAGGGACACTTACTCCTACGAGGCAGTACTTC,CASSSGTLTPTRQYF
TRBJ2-7,.,TRBV7-6,.,14,TGTGCCAGCAGCTTAGTAGCGCCCGCCTACGAGCAGTACTTC,CASSLVAPAYEQYF
TRBJ2-1,.,TRBV28,.,14,TGTGCCACCATCGGACAGTCTAGGTCCTATGAGCAGTTCTTC,CATIGQSRSYEQFF
TRBJ2-2,.,TRBV30,.,12,TGTGCCTGGAGTGGAGGGACCGGGGAGCTGTTTTTT,CAWSGGTGELFF
TRBJ2-1,.,TRBV30,.,13,TGTGCCTGGAGTGTACAAGGGGTATATGAGCAGTTCTTC,CAWSVQGVYEQFF
TRBJ1-2,.,TRBV12-5,.,14,TGTGCTAGTGCCAAAGGGGGGCCTGGGGATGGCTACACCTTC,CASAKGGPGDGYTF
TRBJ1-1,.,TRBV19,TRBD1,14,TGTGCCAGTGCCATTACAGGGGGGAACACTGAAGCTTTCTTT,CASAITGGNTEAFF
TRBJ2-1,.,TRBV9,.,16,TGTGCCAGCAGCGCCGTACGGGACTTTACCTACAATGAGCAGTTCTTC,CASSAVRDFTYNEQFF
TRBJ2-5,.,TRBV9,.,13,TGTGCCAGCAGCGTTGGCACCCAAGAGACCCAGTACTTC,CASSVGTQETQYF
TRBJ2-2,.,TRBV19,TRBD2,16,TGTGCCAGTAGTCCTAGCGGCAGGTTCCACACCGGGGAGCTGTTTTTT,CASSPSGRFHTGELFF
TRBJ2-2,.,TRBV5-6,.,16,TGTGCCAGCAGCTCTCCCTTACTAGGGAACACCGGGGAGCTGTTTTTT,CASSSPLLGNTGELFF
TRBJ2-5,.,TRBV5-6,.,15,TGTGCCAGCAGCTTGGGGATAGCTCTTCAAGAGACCCAGTACTTC,CASSLGIALQETQYF
TRBJ2-1,.,TRBV4-2,TRBD2,16,TGTGCCAGCAGCCAAGCGGGGCGGGAGGAATACAATGAGCAGTTCTTC,CASSQAGREEYNEQFF
TRBJ2-7,.,TRBV18,TRBD2,17,TGTGCCAGCTCGCCTAAGGGACTAGCGGGCGCCCTCTACGAGCAGTACTTC,CASSPKGLAGALYEQYF
TRBJ1-4,.,TRBV10-2,.,14,TGCGCCACATATTCCGCGGTACCTAATGAAAAACTGTTTTTT,CATYSAVPNEKLFF
TRBJ1-4,.,TRBV19,TRBD1,14,TGTGCCAGTAGTATTGGGACAGGGGATGAAAAACTGTTTTTT,CASSIGTGDEKLFF
TRBJ2-3,.,TRBV5-6,TRBD1,15,TGTGCCAGCAGCTCGGACAGGGTTAGCACAGATACGCAGTATTTT,CASSSDRVSTDTQYF
TRBJ2-6,.,TRBV18,.,18,TGTGCCAGCTCACCACCGTGGGGGCGCATTGATGGGGCCAACGTCCTGACTTTC,CASSPPWGRIDGANVLTF
TRBJ2-1,.,TRBV5-4,TRBD2,14,TGTGCCAGCAGCATTCGGGACTATCACAATGAGCAGTTCTTC,CASSIRDYHNEQFF
TRBJ2-1,.,TRBV29-1,.,10,TGCAGCGTTGCTAACAATGGGCAGTTCTTC,CSVANNGQFF
TRBJ1-2,.,TRBV6-5,.,13,TGTGCCAGCAGTTATGCCGGGAACTATGGCTACACCTTC,CASSYAGNYGYTF
TRBJ2-5,.,TRBV7-8,.,15,TGTGCCAGCAGCTTAGCGTGGCAGGGTATGGAGACCCAGTACTTC,CASSLAWQGMETQYF
TRBJ2-5,.,TRBV5-5,.,15,TGTGCCAGCAGCTTGCTCGGGCTAGGTTCTGAGACCCAGTACTTC,CASSLLGLGSETQYF
TRBJ1-4,.,TRBV18,.,14,TGTGCCAGCTCACCCAGGGCGGTGGAAGAAAAACTGTTTTTT,CASSPRAVEEKLFF
TRBJ1-1,.,TRBV5-1,.,12,TGCGCCAGCAGCTTGGCCTTGGGTGAAGCTTTCTTT,CASSLALGEAFF
TRBJ2-1,.,TRBV6-1,.,14,TGTGCCAGCAGTGAAGTTAACAGTTACAATGAGCAGTTCTTC,CASSEVNSYNEQFF
TRBJ2-3,once,TRBV30,TRBD2,15,TGTGCCTGGAGCCCGCTAGCGGGAGGTAGAGATACGCAGTATTTT,CAWSPLAGGRDTQYF
TRBJ2-7,.,TRBV18,TRBD2,15,TGTGCCAGCTCCGTTGGCGGGAGAGTATCCTACGAGCAGTACTTC,CASSVGGRVSYEQYF
TRBJ2-7,.,TRBV19,TRBD2,14,TGTGCCAGTAGTATCGCTAGCGGGAACTACGAGCAGTACTTC,CASSIASGNYEQYF
TRBJ2-7,.,TRBV6-6,TRBD1,15,TGTGCCAGCATGCCACGCCGGGACAGAGCCTACGAGCAGTACTTC,CASMPRRDRAYEQYF
TRBJ1-5,.,TRBV21-1,.,13,TGTGCCAGCAGCAAAGGCCCACCGGAGCCCCAGCATTTT,CASSKGPPEPQHF
TRBJ1-4,.,TRBV21-1,.,14,TGTGCCAGCTACCCCCCCGACGCCGTGGATCGACTGTTTTTT,CASYPPDAVDRLFF
TRBJ2-1,.,TRBV11-2,TRBD1,16,TGTGCCAGCAGCTTAGGGGTTGTGGACAGGGGCAATGAGCAGTTCTTC,CASSLGVVDRGNEQFF
TRBJ2-5,.,TRBV18,.,13,TGTGCCAGCTCCATCCGAAACCAAGAGACCCAGTACTTC,CASSIRNQETQYF
TRBJ1-2,.,TRBV18,.,13,TGTGCCAGCTCACCTTCCGGGAGGGATGGCTACACCTTC,CASSPSGRDGYTF
TRBJ1-3,.,TRBV11-2,TRBD1,17,TGTGCCAGCAGCTCGAGGACAGGCCAAGGCTCTGGAAACACCATATATTTT,CASSSRTGQGSGNTIYF
TRBJ1-1,.,TRBV19,.,15,TGTGCCAGTAGTATAGAGTTGGGACGGAACACTGAAGCTTTCTTT,CASSIELGRNTEAFF
TRBJ1-1,.,TRBV19,.,13,TGTGCCAGTAGTCCCATTCATCGGACTGAAGCTTTCTTT,CASSPIHRTEAFF
TRBJ2-7,.,TRBV6-1,TRBD1,15,TGTGCCAGCAGTGAACTGGGACAGGGCGGTTACGAGCAGTACTTC,CASSELGQGGYEQYF